Following are 26 T cell receptor beta chains from one sample sequenced in a study of T-cell memory formation after mild COVID-19. TCRdb re-analysed the 5' RACE reads in MiXCR, keeping a single row per CDR3 protein. Of approximately 450,000 distinct CDR3 sequences in the sample, about 20% were seen once. The specimen was PBMCs or a T cell subset sorted from them (not recorded which). These receptors were taken from an adult woman who had mild COVID-19 (a few samples of this study predate the infection). Cell type and time point are not known.

The rearrangement uses TRBV30 and TRBJ2-7; D is tentatively TRBD1 or TRBD2 (5 bases each). Trimming removed 3 bases at V and 0 bases at J, with 15 bases between. The CDR3 loop spans 15 amino acids. Looked up from germline, CDR1 is GTSNPN and CDR2 is SVGIG (reference sequence). In nucleotides, the CDR3 is TGTGCCTGGAGGAAACGGGGCAGTCCCTCCTACGAGCAGTACTTC. Amino acids: CAWRKRGSPSYEQYF.

The V call is TRBV15, the J call TRBJ2-2, with a tentative D call TRBD1 (6 bases). CDR1 and CDR2 (germline): LNHNV, YYDKDF (reference sequence). The CDR3 contains 15 residues. V was clipped by 2 bases and J by 7 bases, with 14 bases between them. CDR3 in DNA: TGTGCCACCAGCAGACCCCAGGGGCTTGGCGGGGAGCTGTTTTTT. The encoded protein is CATSRPQGLGGELFF.

Only a few counts were recorded for this clonotype. The V and J genes are TRBV12-3 or TRBV12-4 and TRBJ1-3; unclear D gene. CDR3 length equals 14 residues. Trimming took off 8 bases at V and 0 bases at J, with 11 bases between the two ends. CDR3 bases: TGTGCCAGCCTGATGATGGGCTCTGGAAACACCATATATTTT. Translated: CASLMMGSGNTIYF.

This clonotype showed up just a few times. The chain joins TRBV7-2 to TRBJ2-7, with D tentatively TRBD1 or TRBD2 (6 bases each). The CDR3 has 14 residues. The V gene's germline CDR1 is SGHTA and CDR2 FQGNSA. Trimming shortened V by 7 bases and J by 7 bases, and 20 bases separated the two germline ends. CDR3 amino acids: CASTLISGAGEQYF. As DNA, the CDR3 is TGTGCCAGCACCCTGATCTCGGGGGCGGGGGAGCAGTACTTC.

The V and J genes are TRBV12-3 or TRBV12-4 and TRBJ2-3; D gene ambiguous. Trimming removed 3 bases from V and 7 bases from J, with 14 bases in between. CDR3 size: 14 residues. CDR3 protein: CASSLGIWVNTQYF. The DNA of the CDR3 is TGTGCCAGCAGTTTGGGGATCTGGGTAAATACGCAGTATTTT.

This clonotype has a handful of counts. The chain combines TRBV20-1 with TRBJ2-4; D might be TRBD2 (5 bases). Germline V gene sequence: CDR1 DFQATT, CDR2 SNEGSKA (reference sequence). The CDR3 length is 13 residues. Trimming shortened V by 1 base and J by 6 bases, and 10 bases separated the two germline ends. The CDR3 sequence: CSARAMDLNIQYF. DNA of the CDR3: TGCAGTGCTAGAGCGATGGACTTAAACATTCAGTACTTC.

This clonotype was detected many times. CDR3 DNA: TGTGCCAGCAGCACTCAATACGAGCAGTACTTC. As protein: CASSTQYEQYF. The rearrangement joins TRBV7-9 to TRBJ2-7, with D unresolved. The CDR3 is 11 amino acids. Germline CDR1 reads SEHNR; CDR2 reads FQNEAQ (reference sequence). The ends were cut back, 5 bases at V and 4 bases at J, with 6 bases in the middle.

There are a few counts of this clonotype. The chain is built from TRBV10-3 and TRBJ1-5, with TRBD1 matching 9 bases. Trimming cost V 8 bases and J 9 bases; bases outside gene matches: 14. Germline V gene lookup returns CDR1 ENHRY and CDR2 SYGVKD. This CDR3 region has 15 residues. The CDR3 bases are TGTGCCATCCTCAGGACAGGGGATGAATCGGGGCCCCAGCATTTT. As protein: CAILRTGDESGPQHF.

The V call is TRBV30, the J call TRBJ2-2; D remains unclear. Germline values: CDR1 GTSNPN, CDR2 SVGIG (reference sequence). The CDR3 spans 13 residues. Trimming left V 3 bases short and J 2 bases short, with 7 bases between. The CDR3 spells CAWSWGNTGELFF. DNA for the CDR3: TGTGCCTGGAGCTGGGGAAACACCGGGGAGCTGTTTTTT.

This clonotype appeared many times. This sequence joins TRBV4-3 and TRBJ2-1; 8 bases fit TRBD2. J lost 0 bases, V lost 1 base, and 2 bases had no gene match. The CDR3 loop spans 16 amino acids. From germline, CDR1 is LGHNA and CDR2 YSLEER. CDR3 protein: CASSQVAGSSYNEQFF. The CDR3 DNA sequence: TGCGCCAGCAGCCAAGTAGCGGGAAGCTCCTACAATGAGCAGTTCTTC.

Only a few counts were recorded for this clonotype. The gene calls are TRBV5-1 and TRBJ1-3; 10 bases are a match to TRBD1. Germline CDR1 reads SGHRS; CDR2 reads YFSETQ. The CDR3 consists of 15 residues. V gave up 2 bases and J gave up 4 bases; unmatched junction bases: 3. CDR3 in amino acids: CASSFDRGPGNTIYF. DNA of the CDR3: TGCGCCAGCAGCTTCGACAGGGGGCCCGGAAACACCATATATTTT.

This clonotype was seen only a few times. The rearrangement joins TRBV4-2 to TRBJ1-5, with D possibly TRBD1 on 5 matching bases. The germline CDR1 and CDR2 sequences are LGHNA and YNFKEQ. Trimming took off 0 bases at V and 4 bases at J, with 10 bases between the two ends. This CDR3 has 15 residues. CDR3 amino acids: CASSQDLGTNQPQHF. The CDR3 DNA sequence: TGTGCCAGCAGCCAAGATTTAGGGACGAATCAGCCCCAGCATTTT.

The rearrangement links TRBV20-1 to TRBJ1-1; tentatively, D is TRBD1 (5 bases). Germline values: CDR1 DFQATT, CDR2 SNEGSKA (reference sequence). This CDR3 is 14 amino acids long. Trimming left V 6 bases short and J 4 bases short, with 18 bases between. CDR3: CSARRGLLGTEAFF. Here the CDR3 DNA reads TGCAGTGCAAGAAGGGGACTGCTGGGCACTGAAGCTTTCTTT.

V is TRBV6-5 and J is TRBJ1-2; 11 bases are shared with TRBD1. Trimming removed 0 bases from V and 4 bases from J; junction bases left unmatched: 4. This CDR3 has 16 residues. CDR1 MNHEY and CDR2 SVGAGI come from the germline V gene. The CDR3, as DNA: TGTGCCAGCAGTTACTCTTCCGGGACAGGGGGCTATGGCTACACCTTC. Protein product: CASSYSSGTGGYGYTF.

This chain joins TRBV10-3 and TRBJ2-1, with TRBD1 as a possible D gene (6 bases). The CDR3 is 13 amino acids. V was cut by 8 bases and J by 8 bases, with 16 bases left in between. Germline V gene data show CDR1 as ENHRY and CDR2 as SYGVKD. The CDR3 DNA follows: TGTGCCATCTCTGAAATCCAGGGGTATGAGCAGTTCTTC. Encoded protein: CAISEIQGYEQFF.

This chain links TRBV12-3 or TRBV12-4 with TRBJ2-2, with D unclear. CDR3 length equals 14 residues. Deletions cut 6 bases from V and 6 bases from J, with 14 bases between. The CDR3 DNA is TGTGCCAGCAGACTCGCTAGTGACTCCGGGGAGCTGTTTTTT. Translation: CASRLASDSGELFF.

In this sample, this clonotype turned up many times. The gene calls are TRBV6-5 and TRBJ2-5; 12 bases agree with TRBD2. Trimming cost V 0 bases and J 5 bases; bases outside gene matches: 7. The CDR3 has 17 amino acids. Germline lookup yields CDR1 MNHEY and CDR2 SVGAGI. The CDR3 nucleotides are TGTGCCAGCAGTTACTCGAAAACTAGCGGGAGGCACGAGACCCAGTACTTC. It translates to CASSYSKTSGRHETQYF.

This clonotype was seen only a few times. The chain uses TRBV20-1 and TRBJ1-1, with D unclear. The ends were cut back, 1 base at V and 9 bases at J, with 15 bases in the middle. This CDR3 region has 13 residues. Germline CDR1 and CDR2: DFQATT and SNEGSKA (reference sequence). The CDR3 bases are TGCAGTGCTAGAGGTAGTCCGAGTCGACAAGCTTTCTTT. It yields the protein CSARGSPSRQAFF.

This clonotype was counted many times. The rearrangement joins TRBV3-1 to TRBJ1-6; no firm D call. This CDR3 spans 17 amino acids. The V gene lost 1 base and the J gene lost 0 bases, with 10 bases spanning the gap. Germline CDR1 reads LGHDT; CDR2 reads YNNKEL (reference sequence). DNA of the CDR3: TGTGCCAGCAGCCAAGTGGACCGGTACTCCTATAATTCACCCCTCCACTTT. Amino acid sequence: CASSQVDRYSYNSPLHF.

This clonotype was seen a handful of times. The chain combines TRBV4-2 with TRBJ1-2, with 7 bases aligning to TRBD1. This CDR3 is built from 16 residues. Germline assignment: CDR1 LGHNA and CDR2 YNFKEQ. V lost 3 bases, J lost 2 bases, and 9 bases stayed unmatched. CDR3 in amino acids: CASSHHPGQQNYGYTF. In DNA form, the CDR3 reads TGTGCCAGCAGCCACCACCCGGGACAGCAGAACTATGGCTACACCTTC.

A few counts support this clonotype. The gene calls are TRBV20-1 and TRBJ1-1; tentatively, D is TRBD1 (5 bases). V was cut by 1 base and J by 6 bases, with 9 bases left in between. There are 12 residues in the CDR3. Germline V gene sequence: CDR1 DFQATT, CDR2 SNEGSKA (reference sequence). The CDR3 is CSARGGTSEAFF. In DNA, the CDR3 is TGCAGTGCTAGAGGGGGGACGTCTGAAGCTTTCTTT.

This clonotype was observed a handful of times. This sequence joins TRBV19 and TRBJ2-1; D uncertain. There are 11 residues in the CDR3. CDR1 is LNHDA, CDR2 SQIVND, per germline (reference sequence). The V end was cut by 3 bases, the J end by 7 bases, with 4 bases between. CDR3 region: CASSMRNEQFF. The CDR3 DNA reads TGTGCCAGTAGTATGAGGAATGAGCAGTTCTTC.

There are a few counts of this clonotype. The rearrangement links TRBV6-6 to TRBJ1-5; the match to TRBD1 covers 9 bases. Germline trimming cut 6 bases from V and 0 bases from J; bases unmatched to any gene: 18. Germline CDR1 and CDR2: MNHNY and SVGAGI (reference sequence). The CDR3 is 20 residues long. The CDR3 coding sequence is TGTGCCAGCAGCCAATACCCCCCGGGACAGGGAAAACTTAGCAATCAGCCCCAGCATTTT. It codes for CASSQYPPGQGKLSNQPQHF.

This chain links TRBV18 with TRBJ1-1; D is unresolved. The CDR3 loop spans 15 amino acids. The V end was cut by 5 bases, the J end by 0 bases, with 13 bases between. CDR1 is KGHSH, CDR2 LQKENI, per germline. The CDR3 protein is CASSRFDPLNTEAFF. In nucleotides, the CDR3 is TGTGCCAGCTCAAGGTTCGATCCTTTGAACACTGAAGCTTTCTTT.

This clonotype was detected a few times. The rearrangement uses TRBV4-1 and TRBJ2-1, with TRBD2 matching 7 bases. The CDR3 loop spans 16 amino acids. Germline V gene data show CDR1 as MGHRA and CDR2 as YSYEKL. With 2 bases clipped from V and 5 bases from J, the junction kept 9 bases outside the gene matches. This CDR3 is CASSQSGLRPHNEQFF. CDR3 nucleotides: TGCGCCAGCAGCCAATCGGGACTAAGACCCCACAATGAGCAGTTCTTC.

This clonotype was counted only a few times. V and J are TRBV5-6 and TRBJ1-2; 7 bases agree with TRBD1. The ends lost 5 bases at V and 1 base at J; junction bases unmatched: 5. Germline V gives CDR1 SGHDT, CDR2 YYEEEE. This CDR3 spans 14 amino acids. The CDR3 DNA follows: TGTGCCAGCAGACACCAGGGGGGTAACTATGGCTACACCTTC. Protein product: CASRHQGGNYGYTF.